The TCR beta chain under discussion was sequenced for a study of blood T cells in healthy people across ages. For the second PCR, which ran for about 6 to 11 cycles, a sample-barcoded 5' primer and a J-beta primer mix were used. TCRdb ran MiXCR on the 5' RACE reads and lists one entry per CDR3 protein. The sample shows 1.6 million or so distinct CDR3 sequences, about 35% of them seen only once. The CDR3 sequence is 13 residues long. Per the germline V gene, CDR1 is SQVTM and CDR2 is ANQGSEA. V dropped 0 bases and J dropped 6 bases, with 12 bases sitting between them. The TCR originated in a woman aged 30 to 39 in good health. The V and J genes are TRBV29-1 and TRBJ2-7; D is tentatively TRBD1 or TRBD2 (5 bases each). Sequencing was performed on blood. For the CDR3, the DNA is TGCAGCGTTGAAGATGGGTCCGGGGCCGAGCAGTACTTC. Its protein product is CSVEDGSGAEQYF.